One and the same sample provided the 32 T cell receptor beta chains below, sequenced in a study of beta chain features in type 1 diabetes. The authors reverse transcribed all of the isolated RNA, so sequencing captured expressed TCRB transcripts. The method was immunoSEQ multiplex PCR; TCRdb's version includes in-frame clones alone and lacks a portion of them. The table records 15,000 to 20,000 clones, about 53% of them present only once. The sample consisted of stem cell memory CD4+ T cells from blood. Receptors were obtained from a young man in good health.

This clone was counted only a few times. The gene calls are TRBV7-2 and TRBJ2-2; 12 nucleotides agree with TRBD2. Trimming removed 2 bases from V and 3 bases from J; junction bases left unmatched: 10. The CDR3 totals 19 residues. CDR1 and CDR2 from the germline V gene are SGHTA and FQGNSA. The DNA for the CDR3 is TGTGCCAGCAGCTTAAGTCTTCGACTAGCGGGGGCCTACACCGGGGAGCTGTTTTTT. Its protein is CASSLSLRLAGAYTGELFF.

The chain links TRBV18 to TRBJ2-5, with 7 bases identical to TRBD2. The J segment lost 5 bases and the V segment lost 6 bases, leaving 6 bases of the junction unmatched. The CDR3 contains 13 residues. CDR1 KGHSH and CDR2 LQKENI come from the germline V gene. CDR3 protein: CASSGLVLETQYF. The CDR3 coding sequence is TGTGCCAGCTCCGGACTAGTTTTGGAGACCCAGTACTTC. Filled out from reference TRBV18 and TRBJ2-5, the complete variable domain reads NAGVMQNPRHLVRRRGQEARLRCSPMKGHSHVYWYRQLPEEGLKFMVYLQKENIIDESGMPKERFSAEFPKEGPSILRIQQVVRGDSAAYFCASSGLVLETQYFGPGTRLLVL.

This rearrangement joins TRBV28 to TRBJ2-1, with 11 positions matching TRBD2. V dropped 7 bases and J dropped 7; count of bases not matched to a gene: 9. The CDR3 spans 15 residues. Germline values: CDR1 MDHEN, CDR2 SYDVKM. CDR3 in DNA: TGTGCCAGCATTCCTCTAGCGGGAGGCCTTAATGAGCAGTTCTTC. As protein: CASIPLAGGLNEQFF.

This CDR3 reads CASSGGGMETQYF. CDR3 nucleotides: TGTGCCAGCAGCGGGGGGGGGATGGAGACCCAGTACTTC. The rearrangement uses TRBV7-3 and TRBJ2-5; the match to TRBD2 covers 7 bases. CDR3 size: 13 residues. Germline-derived CDR1 and CDR2 are SGHTA and FQGTGA. Trimming removed 5 bases from V and 5 bases from J; junction bases left unmatched: 5.

The chain uses TRBV7-9 and TRBJ2-5, with TRBD2 matching over 9 bases. V was clipped by 5 bases and J by 0 bases; unmatched bases: 4. The CDR3 spans 15 residues. Looked up from germline, CDR1 is SEHNR and CDR2 is FQNEAQ (reference sequence). CDR3 nucleotides: TGTGCCAGCAGCAGGGCGGGAGGGAACCAAGAGACCCAGTACTTC. This translates into CASSRAGGNQETQYF.

This chain uses TRBV28 with TRBJ2-7, with D perhaps TRBD2 (6 bases). Trimming left V 1 base short and J 3 bases short, with 13 bases between. The CDR3 spans 15 residues. The germline gives CDR1 MDHEN, CDR2 SYDVKM. The CDR3 here is CASSLSPGDGYEQYF. In DNA, the CDR3 is TGTGCCAGCAGTTTATCACCGGGGGACGGCTACGAGCAGTACTTC.

This clone appeared once. This sequence joins TRBV5-1 and TRBJ1-2; 9 bases are shared with TRBD1. Germline V gene sequence: CDR1 SGHRS, CDR2 YFSETQ. J lost 7 bases, V lost 0 bases, and 10 bases had no gene match. The CDR3 is made up of 16 amino acids. Here the CDR3 DNA reads TGCGCCAGCAGCTTGGTTCTCGGTGGGACAGGGACTGGCTACACCTTC. Its translation: CASSLVLGGTGTGYTF.

The rearrangement joins TRBV7-2 to TRBJ1-4; the D gene is possibly TRBD1 (5 bases). CDR3 length equals 17 residues. CDR1 and CDR2 from the germline V gene are SGHTA and FQGNSA. V was shortened by 0 bases and J by 3 bases, with 14 bases between the two germline ends. The CDR3 reads CASSLAGRFRANEKLFF. The CDR3 DNA sequence: TGTGCCAGCAGCTTAGCGGGCAGGTTCAGGGCTAATGAAAAACTGTTTTTT.

This clone was found once. This chain joins TRBV25-1 and TRBJ2-5; D might be TRBD1 (6 bases). Germline-derived CDR1 and CDR2 are MGHDK and SYGVNS. This CDR3 spans 15 amino acids. V lost 6 bases to trimming and J lost 3 bases, with 17 bases between them. Written as DNA, the CDR3 is TGTGCCAGCAGACCCCCCGGGACACAAAAAGAGACCCAGTACTTC. Encoded protein: CASRPPGTQKETQYF.

This chain connects TRBV6-6 to TRBJ2-4; D is perhaps TRBD2 (7 bases). The V end was cut by 7 bases, the J end by 6 bases, with 16 bases between. Germline CDR1 reads MNHNY; CDR2 reads SVGAGI (reference sequence). The CDR3 spans 14 residues. The CDR3 reads CASTEGGGRNIQYF. The CDR3 bases are TGTGCCAGCACCGAAGGGGGGGGGAGAAACATTCAGTACTTC.

In this sample, this clone turned up a few times. The V and J genes are TRBV29-1 and TRBJ1-1; D possibly corresponds to TRBD1 (6 bases). This CDR3 contains 15 residues. Trimming took 1 base from V and 3 from J, leaving 15 bases between them. CDR1 is SQVTM, CDR2 ANQGSEA, per germline. The CDR3 is CSVEGFRGADTEAFF. CDR3 nucleotides: TGCAGCGTTGAAGGCTTCAGGGGAGCGGACACTGAAGCTTTCTTT.

The rearrangement uses TRBV7-6 and TRBJ1-5, with TRBD1 matching over 9 bases. There are 15 residues in the CDR3. The V and J ends lost 4 bases and 2 bases, in that order; junction bases with no gene match: 3. Looked up from germline, CDR1 is SGHVS and CDR2 is FNYEAQ. CDR3: CASSSGQGRNQPQHF. CDR3 coding DNA: TGTGCCAGCAGCTCGGGACAGGGCCGCAATCAGCCCCAGCATTTT.

This clone was picked up a small number of times. The chain is built from TRBV4-2 and TRBJ2-3, with no clear D. The CDR3 is 15 residues long. Germline V gene sequence: CDR1 LGHNA, CDR2 YNFKEQ. The V gene lost 0 bases and the J gene lost 0 bases, with 7 bases spanning the gap. The CDR3: CASSQDKLSTDTQYF. DNA for the CDR3: TGTGCCAGCAGCCAAGATAAGCTCAGCACAGATACGCAGTATTTT.

This clone was counted only a few times. The chain recombines TRBV5-5 with TRBJ2-7; 11 bases line up with TRBD2. Germline V gene lookup returns CDR1 SGHKS and CDR2 YYEKEE (reference sequence). The CDR3 totals 16 residues. V shed 0 bases, J shed 6 bases, and the junction held 8 bases outside the gene matches. The CDR3 DNA follows: TGTGCCAGCAGCTTGGATCATGCTAGCGGGGGGCTCGAGCAGTACTTC. It yields the protein CASSLDHASGGLEQYF.

This clone was counted a few times. The CDR3 reads CASSTRDRGLEQPQHF. The CDR3 DNA is TGTGCCAGTAGTACACGGGACAGGGGGCTAGAACAGCCCCAGCATTTT. The chain links TRBV19 to TRBJ1-5; 12 nucleotides line up with TRBD1. Losses at the gene ends were 4 bases for V and 7 bases for J; bases not matched to a gene: 8. The CDR3 spans 16 residues. Germline CDR1 LNHDA, CDR2 SQIVND (reference sequence).

This clone has just a few counts. The gene calls are TRBV7-9 and TRBJ2-7, with 8 positions matching TRBD1. The CDR3 totals 15 residues. Trimming at V came to 4 bases and at J to 5 bases, leaving 10 bases not matched to a gene. CDR1 is SEHNR and CDR2 is FQNEAQ in the germline V gene (reference sequence). Written as DNA, the CDR3 is TGTGCCAGCAGCTCGGCAGGGGGCGTCTTCCACGAGCAGTACTTC. It encodes CASSSAGGVFHEQYF.

This sequence joins TRBV5-6 and TRBJ2-1, with D perhaps matching TRBD2 (6 bases). The germline V gene encodes CDR1 SGHDT and CDR2 YYEEEE. With 4 bases removed from V and 1 base from J, the gap between germline ends came to 15 bases. This CDR3 contains 16 residues. The CDR3 bases are TGTGCCAGCAGCCCTGATATCGGGGGATCCTACAATGAGCAGTTCTTC. It specifies CASSPDIGGSYNEQFF.

This chain uses TRBV7-9 with TRBJ1-1; 9 bases are a match to TRBD1. V was clipped by 11 bases and J by 3 bases; unmatched bases: 7. CDR3 length: 13 residues. Germline CDR1 SEHNR, CDR2 FQNEAQ (reference sequence). For the CDR3, the DNA is TGTGCCGCTGAACAGGGGGCGCACACTGAAGCTTTCTTT. This sequence encodes CAAEQGAHTEAFF.

This CDR3 is CASSALAGRTNTGELFF. In DNA, the CDR3 is TGTGCCAGCAGCGCCCTAGCGGGCCGGACGAACACCGGGGAGCTGTTTTTT. This chain joins TRBV5-6 and TRBJ2-2, with 8 bases lining up with TRBD2. The V gene end was trimmed by 4 bases and the J gene end by 0 bases; junction bases not matched to a gene: 8. CDR1 and CDR2 from the germline V gene are SGHDT and YYEEEE. This CDR3 is built from 17 residues.

The rearrangement links TRBV30 to TRBJ1-5, with D possibly being TRBD1 (6 bases). The CDR3 spans 14 residues. CDR1 is GTSNPN and CDR2 is SVGIG in the germline V gene (reference sequence). V lost 7 bases and J lost 3, with 16 bases in between. CDR3 protein: CASNQGNFNQPQHF. The CDR3 nucleotides read TGTGCCTCGAATCAGGGGAACTTCAATCAGCCCCAGCATTTT.

This clone was detected a few times. The rearrangement uses TRBV7-6 and TRBJ2-5, with 8 bases aligning to TRBD1. Germline V gives CDR1 SGHVS, CDR2 FNYEAQ. Trimming took 1 base from V and 7 from J; bases not matched to a gene: 8. The CDR3 consists of 15 residues. CDR3 amino acids: CASSLGLQGGLTQYF. The CDR3 DNA reads TGTGCCAGCAGCTTAGGATTACAGGGGGGCTTGACCCAGTACTTC.

This clone has only a few counts. The genes are TRBV6-5 and TRBJ1-6; possibly TRBD1 for D (5 bases). V was cut by 8 bases and J by 10 bases, with 15 bases left in between. Germline loops: CDR1 MNHEY, CDR2 SVGAGI. CDR3 size: 13 residues. This CDR3 reads CASCVRETSPLHF. In nucleotides, the CDR3 is TGTGCCAGCTGTGTCAGGGAAACCTCACCCCTCCACTTT.

J is TRBJ1-2 and V is TRBV28, with 9 bases aligning to TRBD1. Unmatched junction bases numbered 4, after V lost 4 bases and J lost 1 base. Germline V gives CDR1 MDHEN, CDR2 SYDVKM. This CDR3 spans 15 amino acids. CDR3: CASSYGQGNNYGYTF. CDR3 sequence (DNA): TGTGCCAGCAGTTATGGACAGGGGAATAACTATGGCTACACCTTC.

This clone was counted between two and nine times. CDR3 nucleotide sequence: TGTGCCAGCAGCCGGGACTACGAGGCCCATGAGCAGTTCTTC. The encoded protein is CASSRDYEAHEQFF. The genes are TRBV7-2 and TRBJ2-1, with 7 nucleotides matching TRBD2. The germline CDR1 and CDR2 sequences are SGHTA and FQGNSA. The CDR3 length is 14 residues. V lost 5 bases and J lost 8; bases outside the gene matches: 9.

The chain recombines TRBV29-1 with TRBJ2-7; no firm D call. Germline CDR1 reads SQVTM; CDR2 reads ANQGSEA. Between the trimmed V and J ends, which lost 1 base and 2 bases, there was a span of 3 bases. This CDR3 has 11 amino acids. DNA for the CDR3: TGCAGCGTTGAAGCGGCCTACGAGCAGTACTTC. Translation: CSVEAAYEQYF.

Of note for this clone: Given the absence of the conserved phenylalanine or tryptophan at the CDR3 end, a read error is likely. It is unclear where the CDR3 begins or ends on the DNA, so no DNA is shown, and the CDR3 is as TCRdb lists it. J is TRBJ1-1 and V is TRBV28. The CDR3 has 14 amino acids, counting both end residues. Looked up from germline, CDR1 is MDHEN and CDR2 is SYDVKM. CDR3 amino acids: CASSSPGLAGGPVE.

This clone was observed a handful of times. The J gene is TRBJ1-6, the V gene TRBV10-3; TRBD1 matches 7 bases. This CDR3 contains 13 residues. CDR1 and CDR2 from the germline V gene are ENHRY and SYGVKD. After removal of 5 bases from V and 8 bases from J, the junction contained 3 bases not matched to a gene. The CDR3: CAISIGTDSPLHF. In nucleotides, the CDR3 is TGTGCCATCAGTATAGGGACAGATTCACCCCTCCACTTT.

The chain couples TRBV29-1 to TRBJ2-6; D uncertain. CDR3 size: 13 residues. Germline CDR1 is SQVTM and CDR2 is ANQGSEA. V dropped 5 bases and J dropped 0 bases, with 5 bases sitting between them. CDR3 nucleotide sequence: TGCAGCGTTCACTTCTCTGGGGCCAACGTCCTGACTTTC. Translation gives CSVHFSGANVLTF.

The rearrangement joins TRBV27 to TRBJ2-1; maybe TRBD1 (6 bases). CDR1 is MNHEY and CDR2 is SMNVEV in the germline V gene (reference sequence). V was clipped by 5 bases and J by 8 bases, with 13 bases between them. The CDR3 spans 13 residues. CDR3 nucleotide sequence: TGTGCCAGCAGTCTACAGGGTTTCGATGAGCAGTTCTTC. It is translated as CASSLQGFDEQFF.

The chain joins TRBV5-8 to TRBJ2-3; 8 bases map to TRBD2. V trimming: 0 bases; J trimming: 0 bases; junction bases outside the gene matches: 3. Germline CDR1 SGHTS, CDR2 YDEGEE. The CDR3 consists of 16 residues. CDR3 loop: CASSLGTSYSTDTQYF. The CDR3, as DNA: TGTGCCAGCAGCTTGGGGACTAGCTATAGCACAGATACGCAGTATTTT.

The rearrangement joins TRBV10-3 to TRBJ1-1; no clear D gene. Deletions cut 4 bases from V and 3 bases from J, with 9 bases between. This CDR3 comprises 13 residues. CDR1 and CDR2 from the germline V gene are ENHRY and SYGVKD. The DNA for the CDR3 is TGTGCCATCAGTGGCAAGGGAGACACTGAAGCTTTCTTT. It is translated as CAISGKGDTEAFF.

This clone was seen only a few times. The V call is TRBV18, the J call TRBJ2-5; 7 nucleotides align to TRBD2. V lost 0 bases and J lost 3; bases outside the gene matches: 1. CDR1 and CDR2 from the germline V gene are KGHSH and LQKENI. This CDR3 has 14 amino acids. This chain's CDR3 is CASSPPAGEETQYF. The DNA of the CDR3 is TGTGCCAGCTCACCACCCGCGGGAGAAGAGACCCAGTACTTC.